This T cell receptor beta chain was observed in a study of blood T cells in healthy people across ages. For the second PCR, which ran for roughly 6 to 12 cycles, a sample-barcoded 5' primer and a J-beta primer mix were used. TCRdb analysed the 5' RACE reads with MiXCR anew, one entry per CDR3 protein. The data show around 670,000 distinct CDR3 sequences, 25% to 35% seen once. CDR3 size: 14 residues. Germline CDR1 is SGHRS and CDR2 is YFSETQ. There were healthy Caucasian individuals from Russia, aged about 6 to 90, serving as donors. In regard to this clonotype: At one boundary the junction diverges from the germline segment, which might be a read error.

This TCR was sampled from a woman of 80 years or more in good health. The chain joins TRBV5-1 to TRBJ2-7; D uncertain. Sequenced sample: blood. CDR3 sequence (DNA): TGCGCCAGCAGCTTGGAGTCAGGCTCCTACGGGCAGTACTTC. Its translation is CASSLESGSYGQYF.